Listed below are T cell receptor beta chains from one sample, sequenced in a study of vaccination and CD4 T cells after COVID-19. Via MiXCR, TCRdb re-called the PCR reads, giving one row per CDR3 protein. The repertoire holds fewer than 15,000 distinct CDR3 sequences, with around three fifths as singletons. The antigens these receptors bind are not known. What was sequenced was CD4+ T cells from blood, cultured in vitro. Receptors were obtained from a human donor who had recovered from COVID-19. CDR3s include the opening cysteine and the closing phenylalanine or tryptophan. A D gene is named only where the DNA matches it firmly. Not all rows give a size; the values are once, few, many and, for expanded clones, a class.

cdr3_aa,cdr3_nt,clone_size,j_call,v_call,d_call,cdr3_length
CASSLGTARRTDTQYF,TGTGCCAGCAGCTTAGGGACAGCGCGGCGCACAGATACGCAGTATTTT,.,TRBJ2-3,TRBV7-6,.,16
CASSLDRGVGEKLFF,TGTGCCAGCAGCCTAGACAGGGGAGTAGGAGAAAAACTGTTTTTT,.,TRBJ1-4,TRBV7-2,TRBD1,15
CASRVRMNTEAFF,TGTGCCAGCCGGGTGAGGATGAACACTGAAGCTTTCTTT,.,TRBJ1-1,TRBV12-3/TRBV12-4,.,13
CSARDRLEASTDTQYF,TGCAGTGCTAGAGATCGGTTGGAGGCTAGCACAGATACGCAGTATTTT,.,TRBJ2-3,TRBV20-1,.,16
CASRFWGEGSNQPQHF,TGTGCCAGCAGGTTTTGGGGGGAAGGTAGCAATCAGCCCCAGCATTTT,few,TRBJ1-5,TRBV27,.,16
CASSPSGGLAEQYF,TGTGCCAGCAGCCCATCAGGGGGCCTAGCAGAGCAGTACTTC,once,TRBJ2-7,TRBV28,TRBD1,14
CASSPGTSEVNEQFF,TGTGCCAGCAGTCCCGGGACTAGCGAGGTCAATGAGCAGTTCTTC,.,TRBJ2-1,TRBV6-2/TRBV6-3,TRBD2,15
CASSFGQGQETQYF,TGTGCCAGCAGCTTTGGACAGGGCCAAGAGACCCAGTACTTC,.,TRBJ2-5,TRBV7-2,TRBD1,14
CASRLAGLRNEQFF,TGTGCCAGTCGACTAGCGGGGCTGAGGAATGAGCAGTTCTTC,.,TRBJ2-1,TRBV6-1,TRBD2,14
CASSLVGGGTQYF,TGTGCCAGCAGTTTAGTAGGCGGGGGTACCCAGTACTTC,.,TRBJ2-5,TRBV12-3/TRBV12-4,TRBD2,13